The entry below describes one T cell receptor beta chain. No antigen is known for it. V was pared by 4 bases and J by 4 bases, with 9 bases of the junction left unmatched. The germline V gene has CDR1 GTSNPN and CDR2 SVGIG (reference sequence). The CDR3 totals 15 residues. CD45RO/CCR7/CD25/CD127/CD95/CD27 separated CD4+ naive, central memory, regulatory and stem cell-like memory cells by sorting. This entry is derived from a study of beta chain features in type 1 diabetes. On the study more broadly: Age, gender and cell yields were alike across patients and healthy donors. All samples yielded some 110 million examined sorted cells.

Study conclusions and caveats: Moderate but significant shortening of TCRB CDR3s was recorded in all four CD4+ subsets from Type 1 diabetes patients.

The investigators reverse transcribed all of the isolated RNA, so they sequenced expressed TCRB transcripts. Repertoires were generated with immunoSEQ multiplex PCR, while TCRdb's copy carries only in-frame clones and drops some. The sample has over 150,000 clones, 8% to 8.5% seen once; the top ten hold about 0.5%. The sample comprised central memory CD4+ T cells from blood. The chain recombines TRBV30 with TRBJ2-3; 9 bases agree with TRBD2. This receptor was identified in a woman under 30 with type 1 diabetes. As DNA, the CDR3 is TGTGCCTGGAAGCGTGCGGGAGGGGCGGCAGATACGCAGTATTTT. It is translated as CAWKRAGGAADTQYF.